This T cell receptor beta chain was captured in a study of control samples from healthy donors and cancer patients. Sequencing used immunoSEQ multiplex PCR; TCRdb keeps in-frame clones, though not all of them. The table lists about 130,000 clones, roughly 94% of them singletons. This CDR3 is 15 amino acids long. Trimming at V came to 6 bases and at J to 6 bases, leaving 13 bases not matched to a gene. CDR1 and CDR2 (germline): MNHEY, SMNVEV (reference sequence). V usage is TRBV27 and J usage is TRBJ1-2; TRBD1 matches 7 bases. The sample comprised PBMCs. The TCR sequence derives from a man between 60 and 75 years old with colorectal cancer. This CDR3 is CASRPGIQGGNGYTF. The CDR3 DNA follows: TGTGCCAGCAGGCCCGGAATCCAGGGGGGAAATGGCTACACCTTC.